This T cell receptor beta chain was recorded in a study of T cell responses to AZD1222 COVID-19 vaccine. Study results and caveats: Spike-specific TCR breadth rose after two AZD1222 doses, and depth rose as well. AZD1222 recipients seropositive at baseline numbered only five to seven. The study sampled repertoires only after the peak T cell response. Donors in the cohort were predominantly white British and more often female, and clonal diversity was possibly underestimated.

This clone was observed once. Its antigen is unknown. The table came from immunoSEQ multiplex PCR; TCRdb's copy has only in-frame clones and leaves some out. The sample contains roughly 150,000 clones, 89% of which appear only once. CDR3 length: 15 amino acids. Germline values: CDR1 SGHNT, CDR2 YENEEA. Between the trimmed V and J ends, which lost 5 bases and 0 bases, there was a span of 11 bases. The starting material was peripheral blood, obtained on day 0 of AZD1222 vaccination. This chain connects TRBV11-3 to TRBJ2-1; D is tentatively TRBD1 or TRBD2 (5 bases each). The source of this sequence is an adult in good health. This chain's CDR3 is CASSLTGTSYNEQFF. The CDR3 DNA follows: TGTGCCAGCAGCCTAACGGGGACCTCCTACAATGAGCAGTTCTTC.